This is a list of T cell receptor beta chains from one sample in a study of post-analysis software for immune sequencing data. TCRdb re-derived calls from the PCR reads in MiXCR, one entry per CDR3 protein. Altogether 750,000 to 950,000 distinct CDR3 sequences are present, approximately 57% being singletons, with the ten largest covering over 4%. The material sequenced was blood. These receptors all stem from a girl aged 10-17 years with multiple sclerosis. CDR3s include the opening cysteine and the closing phenylalanine or tryptophan. D genes are given only for firm matches. Expanded clones are given a class, and other clones once, few, many or no size at all.

clone size: .
V gene: TRBV5-1
J gene: TRBJ2-1
D gene: TRBD2
CDR3 length: 13
CDR3 DNA: TGCGCCAGCAGTCTAGCGGGGCTAAATGAGCAGTTCTTC
CDR3 protein: CASSLAGLNEQFF

clone size: .
V gene: TRBV5-8
J gene: TRBJ2-7
D gene: .
CDR3 length: 16
CDR3 DNA: TGTGCCAGCAGCCCGGGGTGGGCTCAAGCTACCTACGAGCAGTACTTC
CDR3 protein: CASSPGWAQATYEQYF

clone size: .
V gene: TRBV29-1
J gene: TRBJ1-1
D gene: .
CDR3 length: 13
CDR3 DNA: TGCAGCGTTGTTAACAGGGACAACACTGAAGCTTTCTTT
CDR3 protein: CSVVNRDNTEAFF

clone size: .
V gene: TRBV6-6
J gene: TRBJ2-5
D gene: TRBD1
CDR3 length: 13
CDR3 DNA: TGTGCCAGCAGTGGGACAGGGTTTTATGAGCAGTACTTC
CDR3 protein: CASSGTGFYEQYF

clone size: .
V gene: TRBV11-1
J gene: TRBJ2-2
D gene: TRBD1
CDR3 length: 13
CDR3 DNA: TGTGCCAGCGGAATAAAGGGGGCGGAGGTGCTGTTTTTT
CDR3 protein: CASGIKGAEVLFF

clone size: .
V gene: TRBV30
J gene: TRBJ2-5
D gene: TRBD1
CDR3 length: 16
CDR3 DNA: TGTGCCTGGAGTGGAAGGGGAGACAGGGGGCAAGAGACCCAGTACTTC
CDR3 protein: CAWSGRGDRGQETQYF

clone size: once
V gene: TRBV6-4
J gene: TRBJ2-2
D gene: TRBD2
CDR3 length: 14
CDR3 DNA: TGTGCCAGCAGTGATGGTAGCGGGCCCGGGGAGCTGTTTTTT
CDR3 protein: CASSDGSGPGELFF

clone size: .
V gene: TRBV29-1
J gene: TRBJ2-7
D gene: TRBD1
CDR3 length: 13
CDR3 DNA: TGCAGCGCCCGGGACAGCCTAACCTACGAGCAGTACTTC
CDR3 protein: CSARDSLTYEQYF

clone size: .
V gene: TRBV13
J gene: TRBJ1-1
D gene: .
CDR3 length: 13
CDR3 DNA: TGTGCCAGCAGCCACGGACGGGGACCTGAAGCTTTCTTT
CDR3 protein: CASSHGRGPEAFF

clone size: .
V gene: TRBV27
J gene: TRBJ2-7
D gene: .
CDR3 length: 12
CDR3 DNA: TGTGCCAGCAGTTTATCAGGGCGCGAGCAGTACTTC
CDR3 protein: CASSLSGREQYF

clone size: .
V gene: TRBV6-1
J gene: TRBJ1-4
D gene: .
CDR3 length: 17
CDR3 DNA: TGTGCCAGCTCCAGGGAGCCCGTCGGGGGTGTCGATGAAAAACTGTTTTTT
CDR3 protein: CASSREPVGGVDEKLFF

clone size: .
V gene: TRBV20-1
J gene: TRBJ2-1
D gene: TRBD2
CDR3 length: 16
CDR3 DNA: TGCAGTGCTAGAATTTCTAGCGGGTACTCCTACAATGAGCAGTTCTTC
CDR3 protein: CSARISSGYSYNEQFF

clone size: .
V gene: TRBV12-3/TRBV12-4
J gene: TRBJ1-2
D gene: TRBD1
CDR3 length: 13
CDR3 DNA: TGTGCCAGCAGCGCCGGACAGGTGCATGGCTACACCTTC
CDR3 protein: CASSAGQVHGYTF

clone size: .
V gene: TRBV10-3
J gene: TRBJ2-7
D gene: TRBD1
CDR3 length: 15
CDR3 DNA: TGTGCCATCAGTGAACCGGGACAGGGGTTCTCCGAGCAGTACTTC
CDR3 protein: CAISEPGQGFSEQYF

clone size: .
V gene: TRBV9
J gene: TRBJ2-3
D gene: .
CDR3 length: 14
CDR3 DNA: TGTGCCAGCGGTAGAGAAACTAGCACAGATACGCAGTATTTT
CDR3 protein: CASGRETSTDTQYF

clone size: .
V gene: TRBV19
J gene: TRBJ1-1
D gene: .
CDR3 length: 12
CDR3 DNA: TGTGCCACCTGGGGCCACAAAACTGAAGCTTTCTTT
CDR3 protein: CATWGHKTEAFF

clone size: .
V gene: TRBV29-1
J gene: TRBJ2-5
D gene: TRBD1
CDR3 length: 11
CDR3 DNA: TGCAGCGTTGGGACAGGGCAAGGGCAGTACTTC
CDR3 protein: CSVGTGQGQYF

clone size: .
V gene: TRBV12-3/TRBV12-4
J gene: TRBJ1-6
D gene: .
CDR3 length: 13
CDR3 DNA: TGTGCCAGCAGCGGACGACAGAATTCACCCCTCCACTTT
CDR3 protein: CASSGRQNSPLHF

clone size: .
V gene: TRBV2
J gene: TRBJ2-2
D gene: .
CDR3 length: 14
CDR3 DNA: TGTGCCAGCAGTGAAGCGGAGCCCACCGGGGAGCTGTTTTTT
CDR3 protein: CASSEAEPTGELFF

clone size: .
V gene: TRBV5-1
J gene: TRBJ2-5
D gene: TRBD2
CDR3 length: 15
CDR3 DNA: TGCGCCAGCAGCTCATCTAGCGGCTTACAAGAGACCCAGTACTTC
CDR3 protein: CASSSSSGLQETQYF

clone size: .
V gene: TRBV19
J gene: TRBJ2-7
D gene: TRBD2
CDR3 length: 15
CDR3 DNA: TGTGCCAGCAGTCTGCGGGGGGACCCCAGCTACGAGCAGTACTTC
CDR3 protein: CASSLRGDPSYEQYF

clone size: .
V gene: TRBV20-1
J gene: TRBJ2-7
D gene: .
CDR3 length: 16
CDR3 DNA: TGCAGTGCTAGGGACTCGGGGCGGGATTCCTACAATGAGCAGTACTTC
CDR3 protein: CSARDSGRDSYNEQYF

clone size: .
V gene: TRBV7-9
J gene: TRBJ2-5
D gene: .
CDR3 length: 11
CDR3 DNA: TGTGCCAGCAGCTACCAAGAGACCCAGCACTTC
CDR3 protein: CASSYQETQHF

clone size: .
V gene: TRBV10-3
J gene: TRBJ1-6
D gene: .
CDR3 length: 12
CDR3 DNA: TGTGCCATCAGTGAGTCGAATTCACCCCTCCACTTT
CDR3 protein: CAISESNSPLHF

clone size: .
V gene: TRBV5-1
J gene: TRBJ2-1
D gene: .
CDR3 length: 17
CDR3 DNA: TGCGCCAGCAGCTTGGTGTCAAATTCTGACCATTACAATGAGCAGTTCTTC
CDR3 protein: CASSLVSNSDHYNEQFF

clone size: .
V gene: TRBV20-1
J gene: TRBJ2-5
D gene: TRBD2
CDR3 length: 16
CDR3 DNA: TGCAGTGCTAGAGATAACCTAGCGGGGGGCCAAGAGACCCAGTACTTC
CDR3 protein: CSARDNLAGGQETQYF

clone size: .
V gene: TRBV7-9
J gene: TRBJ2-7
D gene: .
CDR3 length: 12
CDR3 DNA: TGTGCCAGCAGCTTTAACCCCGGCGAGCAGTACTTC
CDR3 protein: CASSFNPGEQYF

clone size: .
V gene: TRBV20-1
J gene: TRBJ1-5
D gene: .
CDR3 length: 14
CDR3 DNA: TGCAGTGCTAGAGGCCGGGCCCTAGGTCAGCCCCAGCATTTT
CDR3 protein: CSARGRALGQPQHF

clone size: .
V gene: TRBV5-1
J gene: TRBJ2-3
D gene: .
CDR3 length: 15
CDR3 DNA: TGCGCCAGCAGCTTGGCTCCGGGCCCCACAGATACGCAGTATTTT
CDR3 protein: CASSLAPGPTDTQYF

clone size: few
V gene: TRBV12-3/TRBV12-4
J gene: TRBJ2-1
D gene: .
CDR3 length: 13
CDR3 DNA: TGTGCCAGCAGCCAAACCTCTATATTCGAGCAGTTCTTC
CDR3 protein: CASSQTSIFEQFF

clone size: .
V gene: TRBV20-1
J gene: TRBJ2-3
D gene: .
CDR3 length: 14
CDR3 DNA: TGCAGTGCTAGAGACAGGGGTACGACAGATACGCAGTATTTT
CDR3 protein: CSARDRGTTDTQYF

clone size: few
V gene: TRBV29-1
J gene: TRBJ1-2
D gene: .
CDR3 length: 13
CDR3 DNA: TGCAGCGCCGTGCGAGAATCTAACTATGGCTACACCTTC
CDR3 protein: CSAVRESNYGYTF

clone size: few
V gene: TRBV12-3/TRBV12-4
J gene: TRBJ2-1
D gene: TRBD2
CDR3 length: 17
CDR3 DNA: TGTGCCAGCTCTTCCCTTCGGGGGACTAGCGGGGGTAATGAGCAGTTCTTC
CDR3 protein: CASSSLRGTSGGNEQFF

clone size: .
V gene: TRBV20-1
J gene: TRBJ2-3
D gene: TRBD2
CDR3 length: 15
CDR3 DNA: TGCAGTGCCACCCCACTAGCGGGGGTGGGAGATACGCAGTATTTT
CDR3 protein: CSATPLAGVGDTQYF

clone size: few
V gene: TRBV6-1
J gene: TRBJ2-1
D gene: TRBD2
CDR3 length: 16
CDR3 DNA: TGTGCCAGCAGTGCGGGGGCTAGCGGGGGGTACAATGAGCAGTTCTTC
CDR3 protein: CASSAGASGGYNEQFF

clone size: .
V gene: TRBV19
J gene: TRBJ1-2
D gene: TRBD1
CDR3 length: 15
CDR3 DNA: TGTGCCAGTAGTAGCCGGACAGGGGGCGACTATGGCTACACCTTC
CDR3 protein: CASSSRTGGDYGYTF

clone size: few
V gene: TRBV20-1
J gene: TRBJ1-2
D gene: .
CDR3 length: 12
CDR3 DNA: TGCAGTGCTAGAGACATAAACTATGGCTACACCTTC
CDR3 protein: CSARDINYGYTF

clone size: few
V gene: TRBV12-3/TRBV12-4
J gene: TRBJ2-1
D gene: TRBD2
CDR3 length: 15
CDR3 DNA: TGTGCCAGCAGCCCAGCGGGAGCGCTAACTAATGAGCAGTTCTTC
CDR3 protein: CASSPAGALTNEQFF

clone size: few
V gene: TRBV12-3/TRBV12-4
J gene: TRBJ2-7
D gene: .
CDR3 length: 13
CDR3 DNA: TGTGCCAGCAGTCCCCAGATCAGGGCCGAGCAGTACTTC
CDR3 protein: CASSPQIRAEQYF

clone size: many
V gene: TRBV11-2
J gene: TRBJ2-7
D gene: TRBD2
CDR3 length: 17
CDR3 DNA: TGTGCCAGCAGCTTAGACAGGGTAACTAGCGGATCCTACGAGCAGTACTTC
CDR3 protein: CASSLDRVTSGSYEQYF

clone size: .
V gene: TRBV7-9
J gene: TRBJ2-6
D gene: TRBD1
CDR3 length: 15
CDR3 DNA: TGTGCCACCTGGACAGGGGGTTCTGGGGCCAACGTCCTGACTTTC
CDR3 protein: CATWTGGSGANVLTF

clone size: .
V gene: TRBV12-3/TRBV12-4
J gene: TRBJ2-7
D gene: TRBD2
CDR3 length: 11
CDR3 DNA: TGTGCCAGCAGCGCGGGAGGGCAGCAGTACTTC
CDR3 protein: CASSAGGQQYF

clone size: .
V gene: TRBV2
J gene: TRBJ2-3
D gene: TRBD1
CDR3 length: 14
CDR3 DNA: TGTGCCAGCAGCGAACAGGGGGCTAAAGATACGCAGTATTTT
CDR3 protein: CASSEQGAKDTQYF

clone size: .
V gene: TRBV5-1
J gene: TRBJ2-5
D gene: TRBD1
CDR3 length: 15
CDR3 DNA: TGCGCCACCTCACCGGGACAGGGGAACCAAGAGACCCAGTACTTC
CDR3 protein: CATSPGQGNQETQYF

clone size: .
V gene: TRBV20-1
J gene: TRBJ2-3
D gene: .
CDR3 length: 13
CDR3 DNA: TGCAGTGCTAGAGGACACATAGCAGATACGCAGTATTTT
CDR3 protein: CSARGHIADTQYF

clone size: many
V gene: TRBV29-1
J gene: TRBJ2-5
D gene: TRBD1
CDR3 length: 14
CDR3 DNA: TGCAGCGTCGGACAGGGCTTGGCCTGGGAGACCCAGTACTTC
CDR3 protein: CSVGQGLAWETQYF

clone size: .
V gene: TRBV20-1
J gene: TRBJ2-1
D gene: .
CDR3 length: 14
CDR3 DNA: TGCAGTGCTAGCGGGCAGATGAACTACAATGAGCAGTTCTTC
CDR3 protein: CSASGQMNYNEQFF

clone size: .
V gene: TRBV6-2/TRBV6-3
J gene: TRBJ2-1
D gene: .
CDR3 length: 15
CDR3 DNA: TGTGCCAGCAGCAAGAGGATGAGCTCCTACAATGAGCAGTTCTTC
CDR3 protein: CASSKRMSSYNEQFF

clone size: .
V gene: TRBV30
J gene: TRBJ2-3
D gene: .
CDR3 length: 13
CDR3 DNA: TGTGCCTGGAGTGGTTGGTTCACAGATACGCAGTATTTT
CDR3 protein: CAWSGWFTDTQYF

clone size: .
V gene: TRBV4-2
J gene: TRBJ2-1
D gene: .
CDR3 length: 13
CDR3 DNA: TGTGCCAGCAGCCAAGAGGCGGCAAGTGAGCAGTTCTTC
CDR3 protein: CASSQEAASEQFF